This TCR beta chain was sequenced for a study of PD-1 blockade in classical Hodgkin lymphoma. Study in general: Patients were dosed intravenously with nivolumab at 3 mg/kg every 2 weeks. Whole-study findings and limits: Researchers reported that CD4+ TCR diversity, though not CD8+, rose significantly by C4D1. Similar baseline diversity was found in complete responders and newly diagnosed patients.

Patients all relapsed after autologous stem cell transplantation, and there was variation in brentuximab vedotin exposure. TCRdb's copy holds only in-frame clones and misses some; the assay was immunoSEQ multiplex PCR. The sample lists approximately 44,000 clones; over 55% were seen once. A word on this clone: Its target is not known.

This receptor was taken from a human donor with classical Hodgkin lymphoma. The sequencing used peripheral blood mononuclear cells (PBMCs), collected at baseline.

The CDR3 loop is CASSLFPTGSGELFF. In DNA form, the CDR3 reads TGTGCCAGCAGTTTATTCCCGACAGGGTCCGGGGAGCTGTTTTTT. The chain combines TRBV28 with TRBJ2-2; the match to TRBD1 covers 7 bases. This CDR3 has 15 amino acids. J lost 6 bases, V lost 1 base, and 5 bases had no gene match. Germline V gives CDR1 MDHEN, CDR2 SYDVKM.